Shown below are 14 T cell receptor beta chains from a single sample sequenced in a study of response to subunit inactivated influenza vaccine. TCRdb re-called the RT-PCR reads through MiXCR, storing one row per CDR3 protein. Of about 570,000 distinct CDR3 sequences in the sample, 11% are singletons; the top ten hold around 10%. The same sample was also used in a study of T cells expressing NK-cell markers. That report notes: UMI-tagged 5'RACE template switching yielded the TCR beta cDNA.

Sample: PBMCs from blood, taken on the day of vaccination. These receptors were collected from a man between 45 and 60 years old who received an inactivated influenza vaccine.

The V call is TRBV11-2, the J call TRBJ2-7; D is tentatively TRBD1 or TRBD2 (5 bases each). The CDR3 is 15 amino acids. Germline loops: CDR1 SGHAT, CDR2 FQNNGV. Trimming stripped 1 base from V and 0 bases from J, with 10 bases between. CDR3 DNA: TGTGCCAGCAGCTTAGGGGGGAGCATCTCCTACGAGCAGTACTTC. Protein sequence: CASSLGGSISYEQYF.

This chain joins TRBV21-1 and TRBJ1-2; TRBD1, the table's D call, was not compared with the DNA. TRBV21-1 is marked as a pseudogene. The CDR3 is 14 residues long. The CDR3 region is CASSDRDRVVGYTF. The CDR3, as DNA: TGTGCCAGCAGCGACCGGGACAGGGTTGTTGGCTACACCTTC.

This clonotype occurred a few times. This rearrangement joins TRBV6-2 or TRBV6-3 to TRBJ1-1, with D hard to call. Germline V gives CDR1 MNHEY, CDR2 SVGEGT. This CDR3 is built from 13 residues. Trimming removed 6 bases from V and 1 base from J, with 9 bases in between. CDR3: CASRLPQNTEAFF. DNA for the CDR3: TGTGCCAGCAGACTACCCCAGAACACTGAAGCTTTCTTT.

The genes are TRBV6-1 and TRBJ2-7; 8 positions match TRBD1. The CDR3 consists of 15 residues. CDR1 is MNHNS, CDR2 SASEGT, per germline. V dropped 6 bases and J dropped 2; count of bases not matched to a gene: 9. The CDR3 sequence: CASSLDRGSTYEQYF. The DNA of the CDR3 is TGTGCCAGCAGCCTAGACAGGGGATCCACCTACGAGCAGTACTTC.

V usage is TRBV4-1 and J usage is TRBJ2-5; 8 bases agree with TRBD1. Germline loops: CDR1 MGHRA, CDR2 YSYEKL. Trimming took 4 bases from V and 5 from J; bases not matched to a gene: 12. The CDR3 totals 16 residues. The CDR3 sequence is CASSLYGDRWGETQYF. The CDR3 nucleotides read TGCGCCAGCAGCCTATATGGGGACAGGTGGGGGGAGACCCAGTACTTC.

This clonotype was seen at least ten times. In DNA, the CDR3 is TGTGCCACCAGCACCCGGAAAGGGGCCATTGACTATGGCTACACCTTC. This gives the protein CATSTRKGAIDYGYTF. The V call is TRBV15, the J call TRBJ1-2, with D tentatively TRBD1 (5 bases). V gave up 4 bases and J gave up 3 bases, with 18 bases separating them. CDR1 and CDR2 (germline): LNHNV, YYDKDF (reference sequence). This CDR3 is built from 16 residues.

The chain uses TRBV4-3 and TRBJ2-1, with 7 positions matching TRBD1. The J segment lost 6 bases and the V segment lost 4 bases, leaving 12 bases of the junction unmatched. The germline CDR1 and CDR2 sequences are LGHNA and YSLEER. This CDR3 comprises 16 residues. This CDR3 is CASSLLVTGEGNEQFF. Here the CDR3 DNA reads TGCGCCAGCAGCCTTCTAGTCACAGGGGAAGGCAATGAGCAGTTCTTC.

The rearrangement links TRBV2 to TRBJ2-3; D could derive from TRBD1 or TRBD2 (5 bases each). There are 15 residues in the CDR3. CDR1 and CDR2 (germline): SNHLY, FYNNEI. With 5 bases removed from V and 0 bases from J, the gap between germline ends came to 12 bases. CDR3 sequence (DNA): TGTGCCAGCAGTCGGGACCCAGGTAGCACAGATACGCAGTATTTT. It encodes CASSRDPGSTDTQYF.

This clonotype was recorded many times. The chain carries TRBV4-3 and TRBJ1-1; no clear D gene. CDR3 size: 13 residues. The V and J ends lost 0 bases and 1 base respectively, with 3 bases between them. Germline V CDR1 and CDR2: LGHNA, YSLEER. For the CDR3, the DNA is TGCGCCAGCAGCCAAGAACGGAACACTGAAGCTTTCTTT. Its translation is CASSQERNTEAFF.

The V gene is TRBV29-1, the J gene TRBJ1-2; D is unclear. The CDR3 extends over 11 amino acids. V was cut by 4 bases and J by 5 bases, with 8 bases left in between. Germline-derived CDR1 and CDR2 are SQVTM and ANQGSEA. CDR3 bases: TGCAGCGTTGGGCGAGATTATGGCTACACCTTC. This translates into CSVGRDYGYTF.

This clonotype was seen only a few times. This chain joins TRBV7-9 and TRBJ2-2, with 9 nucleotides matching TRBD2. From germline, CDR1 is SEHNR and CDR2 FQNEAQ (reference sequence). This CDR3 has 15 amino acids. The V gene end was trimmed by 4 bases and the J gene end by 7 bases; junction bases not matched to a gene: 7. The CDR3 sequence: CASSSGLARGGELFF. The CDR3 bases are TGTGCCAGCAGCTCTGGACTAGCGAGGGGCGGGGAGCTGTTTTTT.

This clonotype was seen a few times. CDR3 in amino acids: CATRGPLNTEAFF. CDR3 coding DNA: TGTGCCACCCGGGGACCGTTGAACACTGAAGCTTTCTTT. The chain joins TRBV6-2 or TRBV6-3 to TRBJ1-1; TRBD1 might be the D (5 bases). Germline V lookup: CDR1 MNHEY, CDR2 SVGEGT. This CDR3 has 13 amino acids. V was pared by 10 bases and J by 0 bases, with 12 bases between.

This clonotype has only a few counts. V and J are TRBV15 and TRBJ2-3, with D perhaps TRBD1 (6 bases). Germline V gives CDR1 LNHNV, CDR2 YYDKDF (reference sequence). The V and J ends lost 5 bases and 2 bases respectively, with 11 bases between them. There are 14 residues in the CDR3. CDR3 sequence reads: CATSSTGTTDTQYF. Written as DNA, the CDR3 is TGTGCCACCAGCTCGACAGGTACCACAGATACGCAGTATTTT.

This clonotype has a handful of counts. The CDR3 DNA sequence: TGTGCCAGCAGTTTCGGGTTACCTGGGGCCAACGTCCTGACTTTC. Translated: CASSFGLPGANVLTF. This chain links TRBV27 with TRBJ2-6; D call uncertain. V was clipped by 3 bases and J by 2 bases, with 8 bases between them. Germline assignment: CDR1 MNHEY and CDR2 SMNVEV (reference sequence). The CDR3 length is 15 residues.